A selection of T cell receptor beta chains follows, all from one sample in a study of CD8 T cells in Susac syndrome. MiXCR was run by TCRdb on the immunoSEQ multiplex PCR reads, yielding one entry per CDR3 protein. The table shows around 80,000 distinct CDR3 sequences, with approximately 95% occurring only once. The sequencing sample was made of CD8+ T cells from PBMCs. The receptors were sampled from a human donor with Susac syndrome. Both conserved end residues are part of each CDR3. The D gene is left open where the match is weak. Expanded clones get a size class; other rows say once, few or many, or leave the size out.

NA | TRBJ1-6 | TRBV7-8 | NA | CASSLAHRQTSYNSPLHF | TGTGCCAGCAGCTTAGCCCATAGGCAGACCTCCTATAATTCACCCCTCCACTTT
NA | TRBJ1-2 | TRBV7-9 | NA | CASSLYGSYGYTF | TGTGCCAGCAGCTTGTACGGGAGCTATGGCTACACCTTC
NA | TRBJ2-7 | TRBV28 | NA | CASSLTGYTPAGEQYF | TGTGCCAGCAGTTTAACCGGTTACACCCCCGCGGGGGAGCAGTACTTC
NA | TRBJ1-2 | TRBV6-6 | NA | CASSYSSYLPNYGYTF | TGTGCCAGCAGTTACTCGAGTTACTTACCTAACTATGGCTACACCTTC
TRBD1 | TRBJ1-1 | TRBV9 | NA | CASSPRPGQEAEAFF | TGTGCCAGCAGCCCCCGACCGGGACAGGAGGCTGAAGCTTTCTTT
TRBD1 | TRBJ1-1 | TRBV6-2/TRBV6-3 | NA | CASSYSGQWAQMNTEAFF | TGTGCCAGCAGTTACTCGGGACAGTGGGCCCAAATGAACACTGAAGCTTTCTTT
NA | TRBJ2-1 | TRBV7-9 | once | CASSYLGTYSYNEQFF | TGTGCCAGCAGCTACCTGGGAACATACTCCTACAATGAGCAGTTCTTC
TRBD2 | TRBJ2-1 | TRBV30 | NA | CAWRGGSGSPLNEQFF | TGTGCCTGGAGAGGGGGTAGCGGGAGCCCTCTCAATGAGCAGTTCTTC
NA | TRBJ2-2 | TRBV15 | NA | CATSRVDRYDTGELFF | TGTGCCACCAGCAGAGTCGACAGGTACGACACCGGGGAGCTGTTTTTT
TRBD2 | TRBJ2-5 | TRBV6-5 | NA | CASSSSGAQQETQYF | TGTGCCAGCAGTTCTAGCGGGGCACAACAAGAGACCCAGTACTTC
TRBD2 | TRBJ2-3 | TRBV7-9 | NA | CATVGLAGGFGGTDTQYF | TGTGCCACCGTCGGACTAGCGGGAGGATTTGGAGGCACAGATACGCAGTATTTT